The rows below give T cell receptor beta chains drawn from one sample of a study of blood T cells in healthy people across ages. MiXCR, run by TCRdb on the 5' RACE reads, gives a single entry per CDR3 protein. The sample includes over 700,000 distinct CDR3 sequences, 20% to 25% seen only once; the top ten take just under 9.5%. The same data also contributed to another study, on T cells of mothers and their children.

Sample: blood. Receptors were obtained from a boy aged 10-17 years in good health. CDR3s include the opening cysteine and the closing phenylalanine or tryptophan. The order of the fields is clone size, D gene, J gene, V gene, CDR3 DNA, CDR3 protein. The D gene is left open where the match is weak. Clone size, where shown, is once, few, many, or a class for clones that have expanded.

>.|TRBD2|TRBJ2-7|TRBV20-1
TGCAGTGCTAGAGGCTCGAGCGGGAGGGCCTCTTACGAGCAGTACTTC
CSARGSSGRASYEQYF
>few|.|TRBJ2-1|TRBV2
TGTGCCAGCAGTGACCGGGACGGGCCCTACAATGAGCAGTTCTTC
CASSDRDGPYNEQFF
>.|TRBD2|TRBJ2-7|TRBV29-1
TGCAGCGTCTATAGCGGGAGGGACCACTACGAGCAGTACTTC
CSVYSGRDHYEQYF
>.|.|TRBJ1-1|TRBV6-2/TRBV6-3
TGTGCCAGCAGTTACGTGACAGCTGAAGCTTTCTTT
CASSYVTAEAFF
>.|.|TRBJ2-5|TRBV20-1
TGCAGTGGTCACAGGCGAGAGACCCAGTACTTC
CSGHRRETQYF
>few|.|TRBJ1-1|TRBV13
TGTGCCAGCAGCGGTGGAGAAGAGATGAACACTGAAGCTTTCTTT
CASSGGEEMNTEAFF
>.|TRBD1|TRBJ1-1|TRBV5-1
TGCGCCAGCAGATCCCAGGGGGCGAACACTGAAGCTTTCTTT
CASRSQGANTEAFF
>once|.|TRBJ2-1|TRBV7-2
TGTGCCAGCAGTTACGGCCTAGAGGTCGATGAGCAGTTCTTC
CASSYGLEVDEQFF
>.|.|TRBJ1-1|TRBV5-1
TGCGCCAGCAGCTTGACGGGCGAAACTTTCTTT
CASSLTGETFF
>.|.|TRBJ1-5|TRBV5-1
TGCGCCAGCAGTATGGCGCAGGGAGGGGATCTGTCTCGGCCCCAGCATTTT
CASSMAQGGDLSRPQHF
>few|.|TRBJ1-1|TRBV29-1
TGCAGCGTTGAGCGATCTGAAACTGAAGCTTTCTTT
CSVERSETEAFF
>.|.|TRBJ2-1|TRBV6-5
TGTGCCAGCAGCCCCGCAAGTAACAATGAGCAGTTCTTC
CASSPASNNEQFF
>few|.|TRBJ1-2|TRBV7-9
TGTGCCAGCAGCACGGACCCGACTAACTATGGCTACACCTTC
CASSTDPTNYGYTF
>.|.|TRBJ2-2|TRBV7-2
TGTGCCAGCAGCCTGGGATATGCGAACACCGGGGAGCTGTTTTTT
CASSLGYANTGELFF